A single sample gave rise to the 26 T cell receptor beta chains below, sequenced in a study of cytomegalovirus exposure and HLA in healthy donors. With 60 Vbeta and 13 Jbeta primers, the PCR was carried out. Only in-frame clones appear in the TCRdb table, and some are missing; sequencing was by immunoSEQ multiplex PCR. The sample lists 210,000 or so clones; 70% to 80% were seen once. The material sequenced was PBMCs. All receptors come from a woman in her thirties in good health and CMV-seropositive.

The J gene is TRBJ1-3, the V gene TRBV19; D remains unclear. Trimming removed 5 bases at V and 1 base at J, with 9 bases between. Germline lookup yields CDR1 LNHDA and CDR2 SQIVND (reference sequence). The CDR3 loop spans 14 amino acids. The CDR3 protein is CASSPRVSGNTIYF. Written as DNA, the CDR3 is TGTGCCAGTAGTCCACGGGTATCTGGAAACACCATATATTTT. Looking up the rest from reference TRBV19 and TRBJ1-3 gives the full variable domain: DGGITQSPKYLFRKEGQNVTLSCEQNLNHDAMYWYRQDPGQGLRLIYYSQIVNDFQKGDIAEGYSVSREKKESFPLTVTSAQKNPTAFYLCASSPRVSGNTIYFGEGSWLTVV.

The chain employs TRBV5-6 and TRBJ2-1; tentative D call: TRBD2 (6 bases). This CDR3 has 16 residues. From germline, CDR1 is SGHDT and CDR2 YYEEEE. V lost 4 bases to trimming and J lost 7 bases, with 21 bases between them. DNA of the CDR3: TGTGCCAGCAGCCCATGGGGGGTTGGGTTCAGTAATGAGCAGTTCTTC. Residues: CASSPWGVGFSNEQFF.

The chain recombines TRBV19 with TRBJ1-1, with TRBD1 as a possible D gene (5 bases). CDR3 length equals 14 residues. The V gene lost 5 bases and the J gene lost 4 bases, with 14 bases spanning the gap. Germline values: CDR1 LNHDA, CDR2 SQIVND (reference sequence). The chain's CDR3 is CASSPWGTSTEAFF. The CDR3 DNA follows: TGTGCCAGTAGTCCTTGGGGGACTAGCACTGAAGCTTTCTTT.

The genes are TRBV7-9 and TRBJ1-4; possible D gene TRBD1, 5 bases. V gave up 4 bases and J gave up 8 bases, with 14 bases separating them. Germline V gives CDR1 SEHNR, CDR2 FQNEAQ (reference sequence). The length of the CDR3 is 14 residues. The DNA of the CDR3 is TGTGCCAGCAGCTCGACAGACCGTACAGAAAAACTGTTTTTT. Protein: CASSSTDRTEKLFF. Full variable domain (remainder filled in from reference TRBV7-9 and TRBJ1-4): DTGVSQNPRHKITKRGQNVTFRCDPISEHNRLYWYRQTLGQGPEFLTYFQNEAQLEKSRLLSDRFSAERPKGSFSTLEIQRTEQGDSAMYLCASSSTDRTEKLFFGSGTQLSVL.

This sequence joins TRBV9 and TRBJ2-1; D not resolved. The germline gives CDR1 SGDLS, CDR2 YYNGEE. This CDR3 is built from 16 residues. V lost 0 bases to trimming and J lost 1 base, with 11 bases between them. CDR3 bases: TGTGCCAGCAGCGTAGGAGGCGGCCAATCCTACAATGAGCAGTTCTTC. This gives the protein CASSVGGGQSYNEQFF.

This chain joins TRBV4-1 and TRBJ2-4, with TRBD1 matching 11 bases. Trimming removed 1 base from V and 7 bases from J; junction bases left unmatched: 3. Per the germline V gene, CDR1 is MGHRA and CDR2 is YSYEKL. This CDR3 spans 15 amino acids. CDR3 sequence (DNA): TGCGCCAGCAGCCAAGGGGACAGGGGGTTGAACATTCAGTACTTC. Translating gives CASSQGDRGLNIQYF.

As DNA, the CDR3 is TGTGCCAGCAGGACACCGCCGGGACAGGCCTACGAGCAGTACTTC. It translates to CASRTPPGQAYEQYF. This chain connects TRBV6-5 to TRBJ2-7, with 8 bases that match TRBD1. V dropped 6 bases and J dropped 2; count of bases not matched to a gene: 9. CDR3 length: 15 amino acids. The germline V gene has CDR1 MNHEY and CDR2 SVGAGI.

This clone was observed a few times. The chain employs TRBV9 and TRBJ2-3, with TRBD1 as a possible D gene (6 bases). The germline CDR1 and CDR2 sequences are SGDLS and YYNGEE. V lost 2 bases and J lost 4, with 14 bases in between. The CDR3 consists of 15 residues. The CDR3 spells CASSVTGSVPDTQYF. DNA for the CDR3: TGTGCCAGCAGCGTTACAGGGTCGGTCCCAGATACGCAGTATTTT.

This chain uses TRBV7-2 with TRBJ1-2, with 7 nucleotides matching TRBD1. In germline, CDR1 is SGHTA, CDR2 FQGNSA. The CDR3 covers 17 residues. The junction had 16 bases not matched to a gene; V was cut back by 3 bases and J by 6 bases. Written as DNA, the CDR3 is TGTGCCAGCAGCTTCGAGGTCGGGGTGAACAGGGGACATGGCTACACCTTC. It specifies CASSFEVGVNRGHGYTF.

The gene calls are TRBV11-2 and TRBJ1-2; D remains unclear. The CDR3 consists of 16 residues. Germline lookup yields CDR1 SGHAT and CDR2 FQNNGV. Trimming stripped 2 bases from V and 1 base from J, with 14 bases between. The CDR3 loop reads CASSLTSGAYNYGYTF. The CDR3 DNA reads TGTGCCAGCAGCTTAACTTCTGGAGCCTATAACTATGGCTACACCTTC.

This clone was seen more than once but under ten times. The chain carries TRBV27 and TRBJ2-5; possible D gene TRBD2, 5 bases. CDR1 is MNHEY, CDR2 SMNVEV, per germline (reference sequence). Trimming left V 5 bases short and J 5 bases short, with 18 bases between. This CDR3 contains 15 residues. CDR3: CASSPWGTSGETQYF. The DNA of the CDR3 is TGTGCCAGCAGTCCGTGGGGTACCTCGGGGGAGACCCAGTACTTC.

The V gene is TRBV7-7, the J gene TRBJ2-5; the match to TRBD2 covers 9 bases. Germline CDR1 SSHAT, CDR2 FNYEAQ (reference sequence). There are 14 residues in the CDR3. J gave up 5 bases and V 11 bases, and 12 bases lay outside the gene matches. CDR3 bases: TGTGCCTATTTGGGGCGGGGGGGCCTGGAGACCCAGTACTTC. This translates into CAYLGRGGLETQYF.

The chain combines TRBV19 with TRBJ2-2, with TRBD2 matching over 8 bases. Germline V lookup: CDR1 LNHDA, CDR2 SQIVND (reference sequence). V shed 7 bases and J 6 bases; nucleotides not matched to a gene: 7. The length of the CDR3 is 14 residues. The CDR3 sequence is CASTSGSGAGELFF. In DNA, the CDR3 is TGTGCCAGTACCAGCGGGAGTGGCGCCGGGGAGCTGTTTTTT.

The V gene is TRBV5-1, the J gene TRBJ2-7; 7 nucleotides agree with TRBD2. Trimming removed 2 bases from V and 0 bases from J; junction bases left unmatched: 5. In germline, CDR1 is SGHRS, CDR2 YFSETQ. The CDR3 contains 15 residues. The CDR3 reads CASSFTAGSSYEQYF. The CDR3 region has the DNA TGCGCCAGCAGCTTCACAGCGGGGAGCTCCTACGAGCAGTACTTC. Based on the CDR3 plus reference TRBV5-1 and TRBJ2-7, the full variable domain is KAGVTQTPRYLIKTRGQQVTLSCSPISGHRSVSWYQQTPGQGLQFLFEYFSETQRNKGNFPGRFSGRQFSNSRSEMNVSTLELGDSALYLCASSFTAGSSYEQYFGPGTRLTVT.

This clone was detected only once. The rearrangement uses TRBV5-1 and TRBJ2-4; D unclear. V lost 4 bases and J 2 bases, leaving 13 bases between the germline ends. The CDR3 contains 15 residues. CDR1 and CDR2 (germline): SGHRS, YFSETQ. CDR3: CASSDQPGPKNIQYF. CDR3 coding DNA: TGCGCCAGCAGCGACCAGCCTGGGCCCAAAAACATTCAGTACTTC.

This chain uses TRBV2 with TRBJ2-1, with D maybe TRBD2 (6 bases). V gave up 5 bases and J gave up 9 bases, with 20 bases separating them. The CDR3 has 15 amino acids. The germline V gene encodes CDR1 SNHLY and CDR2 FYNNEI. The CDR3 DNA reads as TGTGCCAGCAGTTACGGGGACTCTAGCAACAGTGAGCAGTTCTTC. Residues: CASSYGDSSNSEQFF. Using reference TRBV2 and TRBJ2-1 for the parts outside the CDR3, the full variable domain is EPEVTQTPSHQVTQMGQEVILRCVPISNHLYFYWYRQILGQKVEFLVSFYNNEISEKSEIFDDQFSVERPDGSNFTLKIRSTKLEDSAMYFCASSYGDSSNSEQFFGPGTRLTVL.

The V and J genes are TRBV10-3 and TRBJ1-5; 7 bases are shared with TRBD1. There are 14 residues in the CDR3. Looked up from germline, CDR1 is ENHRY and CDR2 is SYGVKD. J was trimmed by 5 bases and V by 10 bases; bases with no gene match: 11. The CDR3 region has the DNA TGTGCCAGTAACGCACAGGGGAAGGATCAGCCCCAGCATTTT. Protein product: CASNAQGKDQPQHF.

The rearrangement uses TRBV30 and TRBJ1-2, with 7 bases lining up with TRBD1. V lost 0 bases to trimming and J lost 0 bases; unmatched junction nucleotides: 13. This CDR3 has 18 residues. CDR1 and CDR2 (germline): GTSNPN, SVGIG (reference sequence). This CDR3 reads CAWSVKPGQRRPNYGYTF. The CDR3 region has the DNA TGTGCCTGGAGTGTGAAACCGGGACAGAGGAGACCTAACTATGGCTACACCTTC.

The V and J genes are TRBV28 and TRBJ1-2; D call uncertain. With 3 bases removed from V and 5 bases from J, the gap between germline ends came to 13 bases. Germline assignment: CDR1 MDHEN and CDR2 SYDVKM. The length of the CDR3 is 14 residues. CDR3 sequence (DNA): TGTGCCAGCAGTTTGAGCCGAATAAAATATGGCTACACCTTC. Translation: CASSLSRIKYGYTF.

J is TRBJ1-6 and V is TRBV14; a possible D gene is TRBD1 (6 bases). This CDR3 is 16 amino acids long. The germline V gene encodes CDR1 SGHDN and CDR2 FVKESK. The V end was cut by 4 bases, the J end by 3 bases, with 13 bases between. This CDR3 reads CASSLVRGFYNSPLHF. Here the CDR3 DNA reads TGTGCCAGCAGCCTCGTTAGGGGGTTCTATAATTCACCCCTCCACTTT.

This clone was recorded only once. The chain carries TRBV2 and TRBJ1-1; D is possibly TRBD1 (6 bases). V shed 9 bases and J shed 4 bases, with 21 bases lying between them. CDR1 and CDR2 from the germline V gene are SNHLY and FYNNEI. This CDR3 region has 15 residues. The DNA for the CDR3 is TGTGCCAGTCAGGGGCCTACGAACGGAGGCACTGAAGCTTTCTTT. Encoded protein: CASQGPTNGGTEAFF.

The chain links TRBV7-6 to TRBJ1-4; 9 nucleotides align to TRBD1. Germline lookup yields CDR1 SGHVS and CDR2 FNYEAQ. V lost 2 bases, J lost 7 bases, and 5 bases stayed unmatched. The CDR3 is 15 residues long. The CDR3 loop is CASSLTQGAGEKLFF. DNA of the CDR3: TGTGCCAGCAGCTTAACACAGGGGGCTGGTGAAAAACTGTTTTTT.

This clone turned up a few times. The genes are TRBV27 and TRBJ2-2; D gene unclear. The CDR3 has 11 residues. Germline V lookup: CDR1 MNHEY, CDR2 SMNVEV (reference sequence). Trimming took 7 bases from V and 4 from J, leaving 4 bases between them. The CDR3 region is CASNCTGELFF. DNA of the CDR3: TGTGCCAGCAACTGCACCGGGGAGCTGTTTTTT.

This chain connects TRBV7-2 to TRBJ1-3; 9 nucleotides match TRBD1. This CDR3 is 17 amino acids long. The V gene's germline CDR1 is SGHTA and CDR2 FQGNSA. V was clipped by 0 bases and J by 4 bases; unmatched bases: 7. CDR3 in amino acids: CASSLALGGTGGNTIYF. CDR3 nucleotide sequence: TGTGCCAGCAGCTTAGCGCTTGGGGGGACAGGGGGAAACACCATATATTTT.

In its sample, this clone was seen a few times. The chain recombines TRBV6-1 with TRBJ1-5, with TRBD1 matching over 7 bases. CDR3 size: 18 residues. Germline assignment: CDR1 MNHNS and CDR2 SASEGT. The V and J ends lost 2 bases and 4 bases, in that order; junction bases with no gene match: 14. The CDR3: CASSEFGKTGAGNQPQHF. The CDR3 nucleotides read TGTGCCAGCAGTGAATTTGGGAAAACAGGGGCAGGAAATCAGCCCCAGCATTTT.

The genes are TRBV30 and TRBJ1-4, with 7 bases identical to TRBD1. The V gene's germline CDR1 is GTSNPN and CDR2 SVGIG (reference sequence). Losses at the gene ends were 1 base for V and 8 bases for J; bases not matched to a gene: 13. CDR3 length: 16 residues. Here the CDR3 DNA reads TGTGCCTGGAGTGAGGGTTTCCAGGGGGTCGGCGAAAAACTGTTTTTT. As protein: CAWSEGFQGVGEKLFF. The whole variable domain, filled in from reference TRBV30 and TRBJ1-4, reads SQTIHQWPATLVQPVGSPLSLECTVEGTSNPNLYWYRQAAGRGLQLLFYSVGIGQISSEVPQNLSASRPQDRQFILSSKKLLLSDSGFYLCAWSEGFQGVGEKLFFGSGTQLSVL.